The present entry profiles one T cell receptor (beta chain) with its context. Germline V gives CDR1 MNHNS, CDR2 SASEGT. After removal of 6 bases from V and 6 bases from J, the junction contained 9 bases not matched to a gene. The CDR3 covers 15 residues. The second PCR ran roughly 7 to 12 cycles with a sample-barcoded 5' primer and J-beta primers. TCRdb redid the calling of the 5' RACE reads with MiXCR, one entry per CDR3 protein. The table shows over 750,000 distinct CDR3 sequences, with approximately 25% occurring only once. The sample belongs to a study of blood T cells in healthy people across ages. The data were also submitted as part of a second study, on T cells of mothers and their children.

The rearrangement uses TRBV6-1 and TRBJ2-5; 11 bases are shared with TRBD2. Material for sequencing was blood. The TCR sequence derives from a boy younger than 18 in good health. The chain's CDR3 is CASRATSGVVKTQYF. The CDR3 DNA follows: TGTGCCAGCAGAGCGACTAGCGGGGTTGTAAAGACCCAGTACTTC.